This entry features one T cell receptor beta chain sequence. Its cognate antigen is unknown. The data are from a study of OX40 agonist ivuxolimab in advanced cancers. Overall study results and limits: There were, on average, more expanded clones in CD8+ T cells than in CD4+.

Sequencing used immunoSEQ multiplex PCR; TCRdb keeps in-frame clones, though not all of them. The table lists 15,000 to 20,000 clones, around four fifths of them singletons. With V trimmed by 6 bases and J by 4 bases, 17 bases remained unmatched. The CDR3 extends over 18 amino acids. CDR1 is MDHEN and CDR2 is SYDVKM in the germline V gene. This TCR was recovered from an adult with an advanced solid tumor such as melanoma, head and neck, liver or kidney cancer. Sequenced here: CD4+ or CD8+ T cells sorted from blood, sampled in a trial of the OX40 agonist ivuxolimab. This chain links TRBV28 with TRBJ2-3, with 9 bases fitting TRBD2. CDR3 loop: CASSYPLAGPKDPDTQYF. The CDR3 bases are TGTGCCAGCAGCTATCCCCTAGCGGGACCTAAGGACCCAGATACGCAGTATTTT. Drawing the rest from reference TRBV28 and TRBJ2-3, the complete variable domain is DVKVTQSSRYLVKRTGEKVFLECVQDMDHENMFWYRQDPGLGLRLIYFSYDVKMKEKGDIPEGYSVSREKKERFSLILESASTNQTSMYLCASSYPLAGPKDPDTQYFGPGTRLTVL.